This T cell receptor beta chain was profiled in a study of CD8 T cells in ankylosing spondylitis (dated by TCRdb to the late 2010s). For context, the study as a whole: To find TCR variants linked to disease, the study profiled T cell receptor beta repertoires in ankylosing spondylitis patients and healthy donors. The whole study cohort included 108 healthy donors and over 20 ankylosing spondylitis patients. Peripheral blood was sampled, and synovial fluid was additionally collected from ankylosing spondylitis patients.

This clonotype came up many times. Which antigen it targets is not known. No clone much larger than this one lies a single base away; base qualities are absent. The CDR3 goes from the cysteine to the phenylalanine over 13 residues. The entry retains the CDR3 DNA only, 39 bases that are in frame from base 1. In the germline V gene, CDR1 corresponds to MNHEY and CDR2 to SVGEGT. V and J lose 6 bases and 7 bases, and a span of 14 bases separates them. The research as a whole found: According to the report, matched synovial fluid samples from ankylosing spondylitis patients were significantly enriched for the disease-linked clones. Blood from ankylosing spondylitis patients appeared to be characterized by a TCR beta motif made up of several highly homologous amino acid variants. Some of the motif variants had been reported before in the synovial fluid and blood of reactive arthritis patients, a finding that suggests common disease-initiation mechanisms. The disease-linked clones showed a CD8+ phenotype and occurred at relatively low frequencies in peripheral blood.

Sequencer: Illumina HiSeq 2500. TCR beta libraries were prepared by quantitative 5'-RACE with molecular barcodes. Per the original workflow: A new computational method based on a probabilistic model of VDJ rearrangement was used to identify disease-linked TCR variants. The public reads were run again by TCRdb, first through fastp at Q25 and then through MiXCR, and only productive beta chains were kept. For every CDR3 protein sequence, its rows merge into one entry that carries the most common genes and DNA. These V and J calls are TCRdb output, not the study's own analysis. In all, the sample holds some 130,000 distinct CDR3 sequences, and 7% to 8% of those were seen once. The ten most abundant clones make up roughly an eighth of the sample.

Specimen: blood, either unsorted or a sorted T cell fraction (not recorded which). Recombination connected TRBV6-2 or TRBV6-3 to TRBJ2-3, with the D segment identity uncertain. This TCR derives from a female donor with ankylosing spondylitis or in good health (not recorded which). The CDR3 region: CASRNGWVNTQYF. The DNA sequence is as follows: TGTGCCAGCAGGAACGGGTGGGTGAATACGCAGTATTTT.